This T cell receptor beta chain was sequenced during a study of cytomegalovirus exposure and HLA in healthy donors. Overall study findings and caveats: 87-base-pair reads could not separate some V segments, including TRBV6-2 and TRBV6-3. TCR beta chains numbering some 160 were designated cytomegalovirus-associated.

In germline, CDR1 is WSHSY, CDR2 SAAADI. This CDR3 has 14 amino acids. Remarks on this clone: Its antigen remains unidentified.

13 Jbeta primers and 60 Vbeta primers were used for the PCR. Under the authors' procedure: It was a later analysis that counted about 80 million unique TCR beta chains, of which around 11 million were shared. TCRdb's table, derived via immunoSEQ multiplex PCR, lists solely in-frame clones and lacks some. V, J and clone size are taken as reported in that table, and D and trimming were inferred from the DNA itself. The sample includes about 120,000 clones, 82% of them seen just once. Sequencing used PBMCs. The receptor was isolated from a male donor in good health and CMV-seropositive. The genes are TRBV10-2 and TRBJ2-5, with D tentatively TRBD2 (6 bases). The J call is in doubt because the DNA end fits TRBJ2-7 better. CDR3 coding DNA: TGCGCCAGTTTGGAGGGAGTTCTCACCTACGAGCAGTACTTC. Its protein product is CASLEGVLTYEQYF.